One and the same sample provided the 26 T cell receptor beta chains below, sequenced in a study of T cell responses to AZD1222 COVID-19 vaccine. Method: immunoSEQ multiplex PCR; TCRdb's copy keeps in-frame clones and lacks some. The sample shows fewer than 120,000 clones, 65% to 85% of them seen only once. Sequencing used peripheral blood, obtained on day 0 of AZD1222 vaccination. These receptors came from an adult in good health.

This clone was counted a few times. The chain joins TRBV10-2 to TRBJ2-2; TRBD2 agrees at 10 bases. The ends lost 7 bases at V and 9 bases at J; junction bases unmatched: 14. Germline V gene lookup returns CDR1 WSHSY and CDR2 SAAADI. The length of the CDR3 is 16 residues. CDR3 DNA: TGCGCCAGCACCAAATCTGGGGCTAGCGGGAGTCGGGAGCTGTTTTTT. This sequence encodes CASTKSGASGSRELFF.

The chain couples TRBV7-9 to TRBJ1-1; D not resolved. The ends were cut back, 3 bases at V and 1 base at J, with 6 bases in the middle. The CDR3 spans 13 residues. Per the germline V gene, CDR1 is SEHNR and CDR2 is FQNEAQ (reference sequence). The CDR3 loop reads CASSFRQNTEAFF. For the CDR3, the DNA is TGTGCCAGCAGCTTTCGGCAGAACACTGAAGCTTTCTTT.

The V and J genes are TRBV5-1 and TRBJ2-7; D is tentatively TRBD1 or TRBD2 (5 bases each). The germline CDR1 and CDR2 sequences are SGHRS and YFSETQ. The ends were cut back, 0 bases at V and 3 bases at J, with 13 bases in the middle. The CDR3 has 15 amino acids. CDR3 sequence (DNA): TGCGCCAGCAGCTTGGAACAGGAGACTAACTACGAGCAGTACTTC. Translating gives CASSLEQETNYEQYF.

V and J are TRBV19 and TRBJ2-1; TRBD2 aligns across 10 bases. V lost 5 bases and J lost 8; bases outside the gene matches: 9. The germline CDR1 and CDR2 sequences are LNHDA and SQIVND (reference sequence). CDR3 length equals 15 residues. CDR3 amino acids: CASSSGTSEGHEQFF. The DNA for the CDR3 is TGTGCCAGTAGTTCCGGGACTAGCGAGGGGCATGAGCAGTTCTTC.

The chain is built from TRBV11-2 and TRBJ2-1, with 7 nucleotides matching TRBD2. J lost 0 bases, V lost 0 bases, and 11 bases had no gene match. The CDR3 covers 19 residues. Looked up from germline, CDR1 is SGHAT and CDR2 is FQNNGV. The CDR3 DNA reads TGTGCCAGCAGCTTAGATGGGACCTCCCTAGCGGTCTCCTACAATGAGCAGTTCTTC. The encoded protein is CASSLDGTSLAVSYNEQFF.

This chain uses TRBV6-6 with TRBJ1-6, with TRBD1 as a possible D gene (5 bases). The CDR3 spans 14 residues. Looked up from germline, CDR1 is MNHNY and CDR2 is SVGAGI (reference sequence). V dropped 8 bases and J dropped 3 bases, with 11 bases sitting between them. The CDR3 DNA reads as TGTGCCAGCGTTCGGGACGGCTATAATTCACCCCTCCACTTT. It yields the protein CASVRDGYNSPLHF.

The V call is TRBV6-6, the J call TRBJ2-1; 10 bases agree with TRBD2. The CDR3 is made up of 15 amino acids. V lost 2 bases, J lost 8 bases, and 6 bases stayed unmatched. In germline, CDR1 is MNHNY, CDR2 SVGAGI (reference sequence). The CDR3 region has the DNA TGTGCCAGCAGTTACACAGCGGGGGGGCCCGATGAGCAGTTCTTC. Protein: CASSYTAGGPDEQFF.

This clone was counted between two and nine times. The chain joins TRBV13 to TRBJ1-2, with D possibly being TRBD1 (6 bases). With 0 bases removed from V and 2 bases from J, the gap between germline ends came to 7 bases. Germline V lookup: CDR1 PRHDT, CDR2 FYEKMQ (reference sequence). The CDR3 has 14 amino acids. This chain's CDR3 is CASSLGTGNYGYTF. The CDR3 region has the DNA TGTGCCAGCAGCTTAGGTACAGGGAACTATGGCTACACCTTC.

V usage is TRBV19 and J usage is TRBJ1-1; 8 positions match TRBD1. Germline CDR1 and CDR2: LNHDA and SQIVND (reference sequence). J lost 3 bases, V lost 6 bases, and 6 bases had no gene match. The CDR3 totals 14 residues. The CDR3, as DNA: TGTGCCAGTAGGCCATCCAGGGGGCACACTGAAGCTTTCTTT. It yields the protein CASRPSRGHTEAFF.

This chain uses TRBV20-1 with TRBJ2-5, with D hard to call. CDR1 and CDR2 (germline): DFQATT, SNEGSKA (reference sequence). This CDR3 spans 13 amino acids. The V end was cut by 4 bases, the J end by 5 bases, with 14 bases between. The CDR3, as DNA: TGCAGTGCTACTGAACCCGCAAGGGAGACCCAGTACTTC. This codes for CSATEPARETQYF.

This chain's CDR3 is CASSQGPTGTTDNEQFF. The CDR3 coding sequence is TGCGCCAGCAGCCAAGGACCCACTGGGACAACCGACAATGAGCAGTTCTTC. The chain employs TRBV4-1 and TRBJ2-1; TRBD1 is a possible D gene (6 bases). Trimming stripped 1 base from V and 5 bases from J, with 18 bases between. The CDR3 sequence is 17 residues long. The germline CDR1 and CDR2 sequences are MGHRA and YSYEKL.

The CDR3 here is CASSVLTSGDYNEQFF. The CDR3 coding sequence is TGTGCCAGCAGCGTTTTGACTAGCGGAGACTACAATGAGCAGTTCTTC. The chain recombines TRBV7-6 with TRBJ2-1; the match to TRBD2 covers 9 bases. V lost 5 bases and J lost 3; bases outside the gene matches: 8. CDR1 and CDR2 from the germline V gene are SGHVS and FNYEAQ. The CDR3 is 16 residues long.

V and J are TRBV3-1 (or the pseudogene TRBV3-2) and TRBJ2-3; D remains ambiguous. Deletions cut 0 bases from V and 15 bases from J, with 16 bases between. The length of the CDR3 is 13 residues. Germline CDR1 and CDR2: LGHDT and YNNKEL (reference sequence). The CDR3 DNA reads TGTGCCAGCAGCCAAGATCGAGGTGGAAGCGCCTATTTT. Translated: CASSQDRGGSAYF.

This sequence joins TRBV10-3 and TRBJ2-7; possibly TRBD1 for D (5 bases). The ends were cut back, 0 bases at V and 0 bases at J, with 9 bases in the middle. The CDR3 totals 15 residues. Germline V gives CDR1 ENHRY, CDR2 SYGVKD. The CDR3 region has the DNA TGTGCCATCAGTGAGTCGGGGCTGAGCTCCTACGAGCAGTACTTC. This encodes CAISESGLSSYEQYF.

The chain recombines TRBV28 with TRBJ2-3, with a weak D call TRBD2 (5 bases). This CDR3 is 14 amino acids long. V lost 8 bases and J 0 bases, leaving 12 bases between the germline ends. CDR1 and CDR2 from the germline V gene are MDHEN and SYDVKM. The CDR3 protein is CASLQRSSTDTQYF. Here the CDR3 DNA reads TGTGCCAGCCTGCAGCGGTCTAGCACAGATACGCAGTATTTT.

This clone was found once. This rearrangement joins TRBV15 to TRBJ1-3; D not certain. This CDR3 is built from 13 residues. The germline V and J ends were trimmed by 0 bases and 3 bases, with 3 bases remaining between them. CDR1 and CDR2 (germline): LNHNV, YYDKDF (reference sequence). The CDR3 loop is CATSRDFGNTIYF. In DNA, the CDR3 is TGTGCCACCAGCAGAGATTTTGGAAACACCATATATTTT. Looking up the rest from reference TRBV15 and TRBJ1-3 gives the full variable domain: DAMVIQNPRYQVTQFGKPVTLSCSQTLNHNVMYWYQQKSSQAPKLLFHYYDKDFNNEADTPDNFQSRRPNTSFCFLDIRSPGLGDTAMYLCATSRDFGNTIYFGEGSWLTVV.

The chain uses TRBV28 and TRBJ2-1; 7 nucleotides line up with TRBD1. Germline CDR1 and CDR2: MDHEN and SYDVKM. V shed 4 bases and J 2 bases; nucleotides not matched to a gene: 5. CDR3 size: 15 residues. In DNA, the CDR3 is TGTGCCAGCAGTTCCAGGACAGGTCCCTACAATGAGCAGTTCTTC. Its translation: CASSSRTGPYNEQFF.

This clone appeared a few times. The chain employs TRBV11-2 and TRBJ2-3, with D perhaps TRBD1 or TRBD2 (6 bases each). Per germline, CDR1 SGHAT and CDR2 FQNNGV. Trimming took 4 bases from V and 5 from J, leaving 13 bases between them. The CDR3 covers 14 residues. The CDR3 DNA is TGTGCCAGCAGCTCGAGAGGGGGGCTAGATACGCAGTATTTT. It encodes CASSSRGGLDTQYF. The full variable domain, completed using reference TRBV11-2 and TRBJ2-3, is EAGVAQSPRYKIIEKRQSVAFWCNPISGHATLYWYQQILGQGPKLLIQFQNNGVVDDSQLPKDRFSAERLKGVDSTLKIQPAKLEDSAVYLCASSSRGGLDTQYFGPGTRLTVL.

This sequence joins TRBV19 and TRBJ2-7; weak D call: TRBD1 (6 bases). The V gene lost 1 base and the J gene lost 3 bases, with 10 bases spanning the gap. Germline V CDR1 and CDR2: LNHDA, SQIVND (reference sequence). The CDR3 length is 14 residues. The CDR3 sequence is CASSIGRGHYEQYF. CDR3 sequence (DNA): TGTGCCAGTAGTATAGGCAGGGGACACTACGAGCAGTACTTC.

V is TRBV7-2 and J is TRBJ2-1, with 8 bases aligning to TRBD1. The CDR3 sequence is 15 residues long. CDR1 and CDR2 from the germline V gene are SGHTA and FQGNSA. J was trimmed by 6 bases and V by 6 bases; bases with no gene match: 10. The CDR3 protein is CASRARTGLGNEQFF. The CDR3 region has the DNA TGTGCCAGCAGAGCCCGGACAGGGTTAGGCAATGAGCAGTTCTTC.

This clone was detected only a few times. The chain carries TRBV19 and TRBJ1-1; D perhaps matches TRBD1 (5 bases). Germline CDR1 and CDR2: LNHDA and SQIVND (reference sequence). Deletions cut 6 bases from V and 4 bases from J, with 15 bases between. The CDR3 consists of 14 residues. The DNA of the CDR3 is TGTGCCAGTAGGGTCAGGGTCGAGAGCACTGAAGCTTTCTTT. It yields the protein CASRVRVESTEAFF.

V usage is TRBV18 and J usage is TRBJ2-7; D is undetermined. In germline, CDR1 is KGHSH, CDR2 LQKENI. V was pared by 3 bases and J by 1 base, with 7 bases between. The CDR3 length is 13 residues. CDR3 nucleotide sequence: TGTGCCAGCTCACCTTCCAGTTCCTACGAGCAGTACTTC. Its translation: CASSPSSSYEQYF.

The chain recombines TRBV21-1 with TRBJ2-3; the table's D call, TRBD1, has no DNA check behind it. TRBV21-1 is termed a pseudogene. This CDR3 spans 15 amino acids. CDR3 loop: CASSDRVKKADTQYF. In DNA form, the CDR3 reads TGTGCCAGCAGCGACAGGGTAAAGAAGGCAGATACGCAGTATTTT.

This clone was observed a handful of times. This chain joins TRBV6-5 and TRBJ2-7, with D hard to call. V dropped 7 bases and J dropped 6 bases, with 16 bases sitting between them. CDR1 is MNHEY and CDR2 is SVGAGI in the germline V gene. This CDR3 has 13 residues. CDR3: CASIGPPTFEQYF. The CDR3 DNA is TGTGCCAGCATAGGGCCACCTACGTTCGAGCAGTACTTC.

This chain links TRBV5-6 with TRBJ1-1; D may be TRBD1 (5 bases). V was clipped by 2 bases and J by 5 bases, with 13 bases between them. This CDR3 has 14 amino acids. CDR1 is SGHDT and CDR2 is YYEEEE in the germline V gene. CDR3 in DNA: TGTGCCAGCAGCTTAGGGACCCTCAGGACTGAAGCTTTCTTT. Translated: CASSLGTLRTEAFF.

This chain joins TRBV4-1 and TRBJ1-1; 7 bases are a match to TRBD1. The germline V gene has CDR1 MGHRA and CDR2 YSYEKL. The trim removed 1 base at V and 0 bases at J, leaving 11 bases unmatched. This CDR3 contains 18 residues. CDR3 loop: CASSQVGQGGTMNTEAFF. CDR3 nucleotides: TGCGCCAGCAGCCAAGTTGGGCAGGGGGGCACCATGAACACTGAAGCTTTCTTT.